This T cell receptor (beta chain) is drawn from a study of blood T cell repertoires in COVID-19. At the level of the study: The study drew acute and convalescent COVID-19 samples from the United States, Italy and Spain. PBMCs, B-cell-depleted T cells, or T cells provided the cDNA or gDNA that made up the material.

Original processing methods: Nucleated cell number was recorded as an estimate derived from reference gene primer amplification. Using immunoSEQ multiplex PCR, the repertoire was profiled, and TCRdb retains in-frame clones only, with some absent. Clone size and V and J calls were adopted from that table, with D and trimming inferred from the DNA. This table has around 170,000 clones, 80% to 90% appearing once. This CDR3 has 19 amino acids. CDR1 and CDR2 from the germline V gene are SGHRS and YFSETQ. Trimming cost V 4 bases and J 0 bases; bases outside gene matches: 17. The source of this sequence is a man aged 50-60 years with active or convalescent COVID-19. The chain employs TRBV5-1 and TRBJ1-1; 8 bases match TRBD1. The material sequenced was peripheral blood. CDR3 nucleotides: TGCGCCAGCAGCGAACCCCCCAGGGGGCAGGTCCCTATGAACACTGAAGCTTTCTTT. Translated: CASSEPPRGQVPMNTEAFF.